The TCR beta chain described here comes from a study of T cells in Graves' hyperthyroidism and ophthalmopathy. Whole-study findings and limits: The blood repertoire included most of the expanded thyroid clonotypes above 0.001.

TCR beta CDR3 regions were amplified from RNA transcripts. The TCR CDR3 was amplified in a first-round RT-PCR using the HTBI primer set. Using its own MiXCR run on the multiplex PCR reads, TCRdb lists one record per CDR3 protein. This sample has around 560,000 distinct CDR3 sequences, with approximately 16% found just once. Comments on this clonotype: Its antigen is unidentified.

Each patient was aged 18 to 65 and had newly diagnosed hyperthyroidism of under 2 months' duration. The diagnostic basis comprised clinical symptoms, serum thyroxine and TRAb, thyroid ultrasound and orbital computed tomography. Sequencing used blood. This TCR derives from a woman aged 18-29 years with Graves' hyperthyroidism.

The DNA for the CDR3 is TGCGCCAGCAGCCAAGGGACCTCCCCTTACTACGAGCAGTACTTC. Translating gives CASSQGTSPYYEQYF. This chain uses TRBV4-1 with TRBJ2-7, with D unresolved. Germline V gene lookup returns CDR1 MGHRA and CDR2 YSYEKL. V was clipped by 1 base and J by 3 bases, with 13 bases between them. The length of the CDR3 is 15 residues.